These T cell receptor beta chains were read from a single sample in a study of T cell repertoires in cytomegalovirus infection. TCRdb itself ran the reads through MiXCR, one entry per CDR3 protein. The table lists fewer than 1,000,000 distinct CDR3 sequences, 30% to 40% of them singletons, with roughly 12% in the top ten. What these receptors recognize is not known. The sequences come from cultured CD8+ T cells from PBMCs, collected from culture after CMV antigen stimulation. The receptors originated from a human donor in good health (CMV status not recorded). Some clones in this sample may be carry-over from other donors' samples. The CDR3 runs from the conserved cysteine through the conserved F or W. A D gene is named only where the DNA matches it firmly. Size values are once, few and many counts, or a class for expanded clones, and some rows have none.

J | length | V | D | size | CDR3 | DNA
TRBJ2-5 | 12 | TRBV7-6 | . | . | CASSLEPLAQYF | TGTGCCAGCAGCTTAGAACCCCTGGCCCAGTACTTC
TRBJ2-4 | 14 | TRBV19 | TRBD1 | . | CASSISDPGTGPYF | TGTGCCAGTAGTATCTCAGACCCGGGGACAGGGCCGTACTTC
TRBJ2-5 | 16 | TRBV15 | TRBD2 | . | CATTRGSSGGQETQYF | TGTGCCACCACACGAGGGTCTAGCGGGGGCCAAGAGACCCAGTACTTC
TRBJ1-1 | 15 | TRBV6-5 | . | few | CASSYSGPLTTEAFF | TGTGCCAGCAGTTACTCCGGGCCACTTACGACAGAAGCTTTCTTT
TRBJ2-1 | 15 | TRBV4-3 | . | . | CASSPRGHSYNEQFF | TGCGCCAGCAGCCCTCGGGGCCACTCCTACAATGAGCAGTTCTTC
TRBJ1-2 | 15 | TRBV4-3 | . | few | CASSQEIGGIYGYTF | TGCGCCAGCAGCCAAGAAATAGGCGGGATCTATGGCTACACCTTC
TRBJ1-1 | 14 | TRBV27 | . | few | CASSSNPVDTEAFF | TGTGCCAGCAGTTCGAACCCCGTGGACACTGAAGCTTTCTTT
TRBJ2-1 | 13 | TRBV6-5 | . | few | CASSSFLGNEQFF | TGTGCCAGCAGTTCTTTTCTCGGGAATGAGCAGTTCTTC
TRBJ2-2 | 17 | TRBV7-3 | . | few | CASSLKGTRPWNGELFF | TGTGCCAGCAGCTTAAAAGGGACACGGCCATGGAACGGGGAGCTGTTTTTT
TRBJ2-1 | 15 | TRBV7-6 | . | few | CASSLEPGGRNEQFF | TGTGCCAGCAGCTTAGAGCCAGGGGGGAGGAATGAGCAGTTCTTC
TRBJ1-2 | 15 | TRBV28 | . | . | CVSSFFGARGYGYTF | TGTGTCAGCAGTTTCTTCGGGGCCAGGGGCTATGGCTACACCTTC
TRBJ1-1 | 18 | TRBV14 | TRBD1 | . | CASSQDNEAGGSNTEAFF | TGTGCCAGCAGCCAAGATAATGAGGCAGGGGGATCGAACACTGAAGCTTTCTTT
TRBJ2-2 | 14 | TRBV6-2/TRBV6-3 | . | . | CARSYSPIRGELFF | TGTGCCCGCAGTTACTCCCCAATACGCGGGGAGCTGTTTTTT
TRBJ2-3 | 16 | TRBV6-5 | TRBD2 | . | CASSYSPGGGTDTQYF | TGTGCCAGCAGTTACTCGCCGGGAGGGGGCACAGATACGCAGTATTTT
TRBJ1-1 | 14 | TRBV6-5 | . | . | CASGGDEQNTEAFF | TGTGCCAGCGGGGGTGATGAGCAGAACACTGAAGCTTTCTTT
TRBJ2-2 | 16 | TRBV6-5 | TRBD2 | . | CASTLRGGGNTGELFF | TGTGCCAGCACTCTCCGCGGCGGGGGGAACACCGGGGAGCTGTTTTTT
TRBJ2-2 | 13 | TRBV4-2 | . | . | CASSRDWKGELFF | TGTGCCAGCAGCCGGGATTGGAAGGGGGAGCTGTTTTTT
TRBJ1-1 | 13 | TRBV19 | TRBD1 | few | CASATGGIAEAFF | TGTGCCAGTGCAACAGGGGGTATAGCTGAAGCTTTCTTT
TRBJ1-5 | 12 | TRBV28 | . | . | CASSRARQPQHF | TGTGCCAGCAGCCGGGCACGACAGCCCCAGCATTTT
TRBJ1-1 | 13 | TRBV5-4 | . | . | CASSLEGRWEAFF | TGTGCCAGCAGCTTGGAGGGGCGGTGGGAAGCTTTCTTT
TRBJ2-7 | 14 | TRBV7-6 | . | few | CASSPILSSYEQYF | TGTGCCAGCAGCCCCATATTAAGCTCCTACGAGCAGTACTTC
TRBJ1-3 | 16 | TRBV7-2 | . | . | CASSLCEGGSGNTIYF | TGTGCCAGCAGCTTATGTGAAGGGGGCTCTGGAAACACCATATATTTT
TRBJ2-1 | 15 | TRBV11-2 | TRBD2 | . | CASSLGASGVGGEFF | TGTGCCAGCAGCTTAGGGGCGAGCGGGGTGGGGGGGGAGTTCTTC
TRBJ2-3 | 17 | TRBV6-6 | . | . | CASSYGGNYLPTDTQYF | TGTGCCAGCAGTTACGGAGGGAATTACTTACCCACAGATACGCAGTATTTT
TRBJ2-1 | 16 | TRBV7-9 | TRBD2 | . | CASSSTTSGVSGEQFF | TGTGCCAGCAGCTCCACGACTAGCGGGGTTTCGGGTGAGCAGTTCTTC
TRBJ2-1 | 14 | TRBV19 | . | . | CASSIDGEYNEQFF | TGTGCCAGTAGTATAGACGGCGAATACAATGAGCAGTTCTTC
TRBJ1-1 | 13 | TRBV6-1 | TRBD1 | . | CASQDRRNTEAFF | TGTGCCAGCCAGGACAGGAGGAACACTGAAGCTTTCTTT
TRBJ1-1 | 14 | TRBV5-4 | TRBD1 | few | CASSLAQGSTEAFF | TGTGCCAGCAGCTTGGCACAGGGGAGCACTGAAGCTTTCTTT
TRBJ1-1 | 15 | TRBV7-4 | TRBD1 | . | CPSSSLTGTKAEAFF | TGTCCCAGCAGCTCTTTGACAGGGACAAAAGCTGAAGCTTTCTTT
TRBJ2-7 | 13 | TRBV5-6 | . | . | CASTRGSSYEQYF | TGTGCCAGCACACGAGGTAGCTCCTACGAGCAGTACTTC
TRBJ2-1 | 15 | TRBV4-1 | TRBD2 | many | CASSQDRGGYNEQFF | TGTGCCAGCAGCCAAGATCGGGGGGGGTACAATGAGCAGTTCTTC
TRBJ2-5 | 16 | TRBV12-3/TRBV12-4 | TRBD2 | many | CASSFVAGLTQETQYF | TGTGCCAGCAGTTTCGTAGCGGGGCTTACTCAAGAGACCCAGTACTTC
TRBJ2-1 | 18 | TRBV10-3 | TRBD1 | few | CAISETRPQGGLGNEQFF | TGTGCCATCAGTGAGACGAGACCACAGGGGGGTCTAGGCAATGAGCAGTTCTTC
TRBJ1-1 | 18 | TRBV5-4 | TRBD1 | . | CASSGPTGGIRKNTEAFF | TGTGCCAGCAGCGGGCCGACAGGGGGTATCCGAAAGAACACTGAAGCTTTCTTT
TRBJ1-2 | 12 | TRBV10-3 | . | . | CALKMGGYGYTF | TGTGCCCTCAAAATGGGGGGCTATGGCTACACCTTC
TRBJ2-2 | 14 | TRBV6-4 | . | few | CASSGKENTGELFF | TGTGCCAGCAGTGGAAAGGAAAACACCGGGGAGCTGTTTTTT
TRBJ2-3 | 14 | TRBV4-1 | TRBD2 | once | CASSYDAGGDTQYF | TGCGCCAGCAGTTACGATGCGGGGGGGGATACGCAGTATTTT
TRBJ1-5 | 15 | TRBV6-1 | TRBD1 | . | CASSVDRGGNQPQHF | TGTGCCAGCAGTGTTGACAGGGGCGGTAATCAGCCCCAGCATTTT
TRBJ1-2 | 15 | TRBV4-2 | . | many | CASSQDQFEFYGYTF | TGTGCCAGCAGCCAAGACCAGTTCGAGTTTTATGGCTACACCTTC
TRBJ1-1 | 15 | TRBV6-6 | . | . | CASSYEGKGNTEAFF | TGTGCCAGCAGTTACGAGGGGAAGGGGAACACTGAAGCTTTCTTT
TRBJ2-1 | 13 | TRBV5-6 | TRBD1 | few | CASSWDSINEQFF | TGTGCCAGCAGCTGGGACAGTATAAATGAGCAGTTCTTC
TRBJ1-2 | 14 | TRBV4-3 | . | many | CASSQVEGSYGYTF | TGCGCCAGCAGCCAAGTGGAGGGGTCCTATGGCTACACCTTC
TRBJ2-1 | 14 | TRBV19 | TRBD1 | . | CASSTQGAHNEQFF | TGTGCCAGTAGTACCCAGGGGGCCCACAATGAGCAGTTCTTC
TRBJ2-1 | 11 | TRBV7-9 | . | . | CASKRDNKQFF | TGTGCCAGCAAGAGGGACAATAAGCAGTTCTTC
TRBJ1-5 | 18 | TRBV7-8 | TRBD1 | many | CASSFNADREPSNQPQHF | TGTGCCAGCAGCTTCAATGCTGACAGGGAACCTAGCAATCAGCCCCAGCATTTT
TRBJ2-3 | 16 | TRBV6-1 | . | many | CASSVRATTPGDTQYF | TGTGCCAGCAGTGTGAGGGCGACCACCCCCGGTGATACGCAGTATTTT
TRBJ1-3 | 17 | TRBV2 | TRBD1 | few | CAILDRGFVPGGNTIYF | TGTGCCATCCTAGACAGGGGCTTCGTGCCGGGGGGAAACACCATATATTTT
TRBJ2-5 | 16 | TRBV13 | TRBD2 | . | CASSLGPLAEQETQYF | TGTGCCAGCAGCTTAGGCCCACTAGCGGAACAAGAGACCCAGTACTTC
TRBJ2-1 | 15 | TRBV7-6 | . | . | CASSFDPGPYNEQFF | TGTGCCAGCAGCTTCGATCCAGGGCCTTACAATGAGCAGTTCTTC
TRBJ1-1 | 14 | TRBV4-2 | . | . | CASSQVDSYTEAFF | TGTGCCAGCAGCCAAGTTGACAGTTACACTGAAGCTTTCTTT
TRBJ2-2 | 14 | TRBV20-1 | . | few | CSAETRQGTGELFF | TGCAGTGCTGAGACTAGACAAGGCACCGGGGAGCTGTTTTTT
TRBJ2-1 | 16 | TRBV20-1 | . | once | CSASATGPGSYNEQFF | TGCAGTGCTAGTGCAACAGGCCCGGGGTCCTACAATGAGCAGTTCTTC
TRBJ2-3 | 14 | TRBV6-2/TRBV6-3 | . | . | CASSYGPYTDTQYF | TGTGCCAGCAGTTACGGTCCGTACACAGATACGCAGTATTTT
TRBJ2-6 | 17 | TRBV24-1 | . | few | CATSDLHLSSGANVLTF | TGTGCCACCAGTGACCTACACCTTAGCTCTGGGGCCAACGTCCTGACTTTC